This TCR beta chain emerged from a study of CD8+ T cells in alopecia areata (dated by TCRdb to 2016 to 2018). Background on the whole study: The treated patients, all with moderate-to-severe alopecia areata, were enrolled in an open-label pilot trial of oral tofacitinib given at 5 to 10 mg twice daily. Patients received tofacitinib for 6 to 18 months and were then followed off drug for 6 months to check for delayed response and recurrence. The study used high-throughput TCRbeta sequencing to examine T cell clonal expansion in alopecia areata, in both the C3H/HeJ mouse model and human patients. Human TCRbeta sequencing covered scalp tissue and sorted CD4+ and CD8+ peripheral blood T cells from patchy and totalis/universalis alopecia areata patients and healthy controls. Tofacitinib-treated patients had biopsies at baseline and at 4 and 24 weeks of treatment, with a later scalp biopsy in several patients. Scalp clonality was compared among normal scalp (n=4), patchy alopecia areata scalp (n=8), and alopecia totalis/universalis scalp (n=8). The RNA source kit depended on sample type: the PAXgene miRNA kit for fixed scalp, the miRNeasy kit for PBMCs, and the RNeasy kit for mouse skin. Amplification of TCRbeta CDR3 regions was done by immunoSEQ multiplex PCR using 35 Vbeta forward primers and 13 Jbeta reverse primers.

The research as a whole found: Resident alphabeta T cells in normal human skin are also sequenced, complicating scalp TCR repertoire analysis, unlike mouse skin dominated by gammadelta T cells. Compared with mice, TCR sequences shared between patients were less clear, possibly partly because of HLA diversity across the patient population. Compared with normal scalp, lesional scalp, particularly in alopecia totalis/universalis, had higher clonality and more expanded CD8+ clones, which suggests antigenic drive.

In regard to this clone: The target of this receptor is not known. Base quality data are lacking; no much larger clone is found one base away.

The library was generated by the immunoSEQ multiplex PCR assay. For TCR sequencing, RNA was extracted from every sample and reverse transcribed into cDNA to serve as template. SuperScript III was used to make first-strand cDNA, primed with a 2:1 mix of oligo-dT and random hexamers. Amplification bias was assessed with a synthetic immune receptor repertoire, and residual bias was removed computationally. For the original study's pipeline: Raw reads were preprocessed to remove errors, and CDR3 was defined by IMGT conventions from the conserved cysteine to phenylalanine. Clonality was computed as 1 minus the Shannon entropy, with the entropy normalized by log2 of the number of productive unique TCRs. Whether scalp clones were CD4 or CD8 was inferred by matching scalp TCRbeta sequences against CD4 and CD8 repertoires sorted from blood. TCRdb took this table from immuneACCESS and kept in-frame rearrangements with V and J called. Such tables lack part of the clones; where checked against another copy, unresolved V genes explain under half of the gap, and the rest is unexplained. D and trimming were read from the DNA, whereas the V and J calls and clone size are those reported in that table. Within this sample are 150,000 to 200,000 clones, with around 60% of them counted one time only. About 15% of the sample lies in the top ten.

Counted from cysteine to phenylalanine, this CDR3 has 16 amino acids. Only the CDR3 portion is preserved as DNA: 48 bases, with reading frame beginning at the first base. The CDR1 and CDR2 encoded by the germline V gene are MGHRA and YSYEKL. The trim is 3 bases for V and 2 bases for J, with a gap of 17 bases between the germline ends. The time point label here, explained by the study, means: baseline before oral tofacitinib. Lesional scalp punch biopsies and peripheral blood were collected from alopecia areata patients. After PBMCs were isolated by density centrifugation and stained for CD3, CD4 and CD8, a FACSAria was used to sort CD4+ and CD8+ T cells.

This receptor chain uses TRBV4-1 and TRBJ2-7; TRBD1 is a possible D gene, resting on 7 matching bases. The sample in question was CD4+ T cells sorted from blood, obtained at week 0. The receptor's source is a human donor with alopecia areata. The CDR3 reads as follows: CASSQLFPRGAYEQYF. The sequence in DNA is TGCGCCAGCAGCCAGCTATTTCCCAGGGGGGCCTACGAGCAGTACTTC.